The clone carrying this T cell receptor (beta chain) appeared many times. The sample comes from a study of T-cell memory formation after mild COVID-19. TCRdb reprocessed the 5' RACE reads via MiXCR and lists one record per CDR3 protein. The profile shows about 350,000 distinct CDR3 sequences, 12% to 15% of them singletons. V was clipped by 0 bases and J by 6 bases; unmatched bases: 10. The CDR3 runs to 16 residues. The V gene's germline CDR1 is LGHDT and CDR2 YNNKEL (reference sequence). This receptor was identified in a man between 18 and 35 years old who had mild COVID-19 (a few samples of this study predate the infection). Cell type and time point are not known. V usage is TRBV3-1 and J usage is TRBJ2-7; 8 positions agree with TRBD1. The specimen was PBMCs or a T cell subset sorted from them (not recorded which). The CDR3 DNA reads TGTGCCAGCAGCCAAGATCTGAGACAGGGGAGCAGCGAGCAGTACTTC. It specifies CASSQDLRQGSSEQYF.